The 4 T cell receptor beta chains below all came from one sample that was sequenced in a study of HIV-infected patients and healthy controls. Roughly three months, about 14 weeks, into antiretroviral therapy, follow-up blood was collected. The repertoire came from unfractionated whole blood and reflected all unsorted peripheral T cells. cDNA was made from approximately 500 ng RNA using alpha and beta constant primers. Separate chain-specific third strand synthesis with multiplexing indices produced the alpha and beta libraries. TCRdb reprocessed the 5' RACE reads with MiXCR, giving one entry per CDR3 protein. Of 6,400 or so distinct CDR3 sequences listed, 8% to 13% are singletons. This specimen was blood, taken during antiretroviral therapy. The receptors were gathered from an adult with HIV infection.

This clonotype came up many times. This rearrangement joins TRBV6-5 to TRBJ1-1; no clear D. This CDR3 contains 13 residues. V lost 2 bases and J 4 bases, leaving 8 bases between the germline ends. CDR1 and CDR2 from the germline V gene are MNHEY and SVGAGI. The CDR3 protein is CASSYETSTEAFF. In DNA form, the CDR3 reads TGTGCCAGCAGTTACGAGACATCCACTGAAGCTTTCTTT.

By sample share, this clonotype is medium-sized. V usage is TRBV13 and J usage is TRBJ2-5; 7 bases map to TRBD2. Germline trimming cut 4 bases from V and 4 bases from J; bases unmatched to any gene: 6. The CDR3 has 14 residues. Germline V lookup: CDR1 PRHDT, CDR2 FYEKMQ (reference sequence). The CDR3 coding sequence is TGTGCCAGCAGCTCGAGACTAGCAGGAGAGACCCAGTACTTC. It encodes CASSSRLAGETQYF.

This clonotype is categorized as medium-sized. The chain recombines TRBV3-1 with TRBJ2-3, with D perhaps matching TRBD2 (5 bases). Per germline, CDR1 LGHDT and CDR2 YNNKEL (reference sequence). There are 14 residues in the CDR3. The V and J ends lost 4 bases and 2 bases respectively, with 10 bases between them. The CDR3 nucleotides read TGTGCCAGCAGCCCGGACTTGTACACAGATACGCAGTATTTT. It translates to CASSPDLYTDTQYF.

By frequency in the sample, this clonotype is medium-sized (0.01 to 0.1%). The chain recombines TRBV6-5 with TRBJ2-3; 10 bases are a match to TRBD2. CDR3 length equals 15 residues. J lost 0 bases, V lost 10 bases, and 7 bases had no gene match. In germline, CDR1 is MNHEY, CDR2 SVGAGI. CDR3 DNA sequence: TGTGCCACCTCGACTAGCGGGCTTAGCACAGATACGCAGTATTTT. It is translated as CATSTSGLSTDTQYF.